The clone carrying this T cell receptor (beta chain) was found a few times. This entry comes from a study of blood T cell repertoires in COVID-19. In the study overall: T cells, B-cell-depleted T cells, or PBMCs provided the cDNA or gDNA that served as material.

The data were produced by immunoSEQ multiplex PCR, yet TCRdb's version contains in-frame clones alone and is incomplete. The table lists under 300,000 clones, approximately 88% of them singletons. Across roughly 25 US areas, participants ranged in age from about 18 to 90 years. The CDR3 is 16 amino acids. The germline V gene encodes CDR1 MNHNS and CDR2 SASEGT. The J segment lost 1 base and the V segment lost 2 bases, leaving 5 bases of the junction unmatched. Sequenced sample: PBMCs or T cells enriched from blood (not recorded which). This receptor was taken from a woman in her twenties or thirties who had recovered from COVID-19. The rearrangement uses TRBV6-1 and TRBJ2-3, with 8 bases identical to TRBD1. The CDR3 sequence is CASSEFSGQGTDTQYF. The DNA for the CDR3 is TGTGCCAGCAGTGAATTCTCGGGACAGGGCACAGATACGCAGTATTTT.